These 32 T cell receptor beta chains share one sample of origin, sequenced in a study of human T cells and chemical hapten exposure. TCRdb re-called the RACE reads through MiXCR, storing one row per CDR3 protein. The sample records about 30,000 distinct CDR3 sequences, 10% being singletons. Time point noted: pre-sensitization, week 0. The sample's treatment: therapeutic diphenylcyclopropenone sensitization with weekly scalp DPC. Total RNA came from unfractionated whole blood. This specimen consisted of whole blood, obtained in connection with sensitization to the hapten diphenylcyclopropenone (DPC). The receptors here all came from a man aged 50-60 years with alopecia areata. Some clones in this sample may be carry-over from other donors' samples.

The table lists this clonotype with many counts. The J gene is TRBJ2-2, the V gene TRBV30; D not resolved. The CDR3 totals 15 residues. V lost 1 base to trimming and J lost 7 bases, with 16 bases between them. Germline V CDR1 and CDR2: GTSNPN, SVGIG (reference sequence). CDR3 nucleotide sequence: TGTGCCTGGAGTGCGGCTGGGCAGCTTGGCGGGGAGCTGTTTTTT. It codes for CAWSAAGQLGGELFF.

This clonotype was observed a few times. The CDR3 here is CASSGRQNNEKLFF. In DNA form, the CDR3 reads TGTGCCAGCAGCGGGAGACAGAATAATGAAAAACTGTTTTTT. The genes are TRBV7-9 and TRBJ1-4; D is perhaps TRBD1 (5 bases). V lost 5 bases, J lost 4 bases, and 11 bases lay in between. CDR3 length: 14 residues. Germline CDR1 SEHNR, CDR2 FQNEAQ (reference sequence).

The chain uses TRBV28 and TRBJ2-3; D gene ambiguous. CDR1 and CDR2 (germline): MDHEN, SYDVKM. The CDR3 runs 12 residues. The V end was cut by 1 base, the J end by 5 bases, with 4 bases between. In DNA form, the CDR3 reads TGTGCCAGCAGTTTATACGTAGATACGCAGTATTTT. Its protein is CASSLYVDTQYF.

This clonotype has at least ten counts. The chain combines TRBV10-2 with TRBJ2-7, with 7 bases identical to TRBD1. Germline loops: CDR1 WSHSY, CDR2 SAAADI. The CDR3 covers 17 residues. V shed 8 bases, J shed 3 bases, and the junction held 19 bases outside the gene matches. CDR3 loop: CASYGTAQSLERYEQYF. The CDR3 DNA reads as TGCGCCAGCTATGGGACAGCCCAAAGCCTCGAACGCTACGAGCAGTACTTC.

This clonotype came up many times. This rearrangement joins TRBV5-4 to TRBJ1-1; D not certain. V gave up 0 bases and J gave up 5 bases, with 14 bases separating them. The germline V gene has CDR1 SGHNT and CDR2 YYREEE (reference sequence). The CDR3 spans 15 residues. CDR3 nucleotide sequence: TGTGCCAGCAGCTTGGCAGCATCCGGCTGGACTGAAGCTTTCTTT. Amino acid sequence: CASSLAASGWTEAFF.

This clonotype was detected ten times or more. J is TRBJ2-3 and V is TRBV10-1, with 10 bases aligning to TRBD2. The CDR3 is made up of 17 amino acids. In germline, CDR1 is WNHNN, CDR2 SYGVQD (reference sequence). With 0 bases clipped from V and 3 bases from J, the junction kept 6 bases outside the gene matches. As DNA, the CDR3 is TGCGCCAGCAGTGAGTCGATGACTAGCGGGTTTACAGATACGCAGTATTTT. Protein sequence: CASSESMTSGFTDTQYF.

This clonotype was seen a handful of times. The genes are TRBV20-1 and TRBJ1-6; the D gene is possibly TRBD1 (5 bases). This CDR3 spans 15 amino acids. The V and J ends lost 5 bases and 6 bases respectively, with 17 bases between them. Germline V gene sequence: CDR1 DFQATT, CDR2 SNEGSKA (reference sequence). The CDR3 here is CSAPAGRALNSPLHF. CDR3 DNA: TGCAGTGCTCCGGCGGGCAGGGCGCTTAATTCACCCCTCCACTTT.

Ten or more counts support this clonotype. The chain uses TRBV4-1 and TRBJ2-7, with TRBD1 matching over 10 bases. This CDR3 is 15 amino acids long. Germline CDR1 reads MGHRA; CDR2 reads YSYEKL. J gave up 3 bases and V 4 bases, and 6 bases lay outside the gene matches. CDR3 in DNA: TGCGCCAGCAGCCCTTCTGGGGACAGGGGCTACGAGCAGTACTTC. Encoded protein: CASSPSGDRGYEQYF.

The V and J genes are TRBV24-1 and TRBJ2-2, with D perhaps being TRBD1 or TRBD2 (5 bases each). The CDR3 is 16 amino acids. With 5 bases removed from V and 6 bases from J, the gap between germline ends came to 18 bases. CDR1 and CDR2 from the germline V gene are KGHDR and SFDVKD. The CDR3 spells CATSVNPRDEPGELFF. The CDR3 nucleotides are TGTGCCACCAGTGTAAACCCGAGGGACGAACCCGGGGAGCTGTTTTTT.

This clonotype was counted ten times or more. The chain uses TRBV7-3 and TRBJ2-2; D may correspond to TRBD1 or TRBD2 (5 bases each). The germline gives CDR1 SGHTA, CDR2 FQGTGA. Trimming stripped 3 bases from V and 6 bases from J, with 17 bases between. CDR3 length equals 16 residues. The CDR3 DNA is TGTGCCAGCAGCTTGGGAGAAGGGGATATCCCCGGGGAGCTGTTTTTT. It translates to CASSLGEGDIPGELFF.

Regarding this clonotype: A much bigger clone sits one base away, suggesting this may be a read error. The chain joins TRBV6-1 to TRBJ2-3; 7 bases match TRBD1. This CDR3 has 13 residues. Per the germline V gene, CDR1 is MNHNS and CDR2 is SASEGT. In DNA form, the CDR3 reads TGTGCCAGCAGTGAATCGGGGACAGATACGCTGTATTTT. Protein sequence: CASSESGTDTLYF.

This clonotype was seen a few times. The chain has TRBV29-1 and TRBJ2-1; weak D call: TRBD2 (5 bases). Trimming stripped 6 bases from V and 7 bases from J, with 19 bases between. Looked up from germline, CDR1 is SQVTM and CDR2 is ANQGSEA. The CDR3 loop spans 14 amino acids. The CDR3 coding sequence is TGCAGCGTCACTTGGCCTAGCATTTTGAATGAGCAGTTCTTC. Translated: CSVTWPSILNEQFF.

This clonotype was seen many times. The CDR3 loop reads CASKPYNEQFF. In DNA form, the CDR3 reads TGTGCCAGCAAACCCTACAATGAGCAGTTCTTC. V usage is TRBV2 and J usage is TRBJ2-1, with D hard to call. Germline values: CDR1 SNHLY, CDR2 FYNNEI. The CDR3 totals 11 residues. V was clipped by 7 bases and J by 2 bases, with 3 bases between them.

V and J are TRBV7-9 and TRBJ2-3, with 10 bases aligning to TRBD2. Per the germline V gene, CDR1 is SEHNR and CDR2 is FQNEAQ (reference sequence). V dropped 4 bases and J dropped 6; count of bases not matched to a gene: 7. CDR3 length equals 15 residues. The CDR3 DNA reads as TGTGCCAGCAGCTCACTAGCGGGGAGATGGGATACGCAGTATTTT. It codes for CASSSLAGRWDTQYF.

This clonotype appeared many times. V gene TRBV12-3 or TRBV12-4 combines with J gene TRBJ1-4; no reliable D call. Trimming took 2 bases from V and 5 from J, leaving 9 bases between them. CDR3 length equals 14 residues. The CDR3 region is CASSLWGFNEKLFF. The CDR3, as DNA: TGTGCCAGCAGTTTATGGGGATTCAATGAAAAACTGTTTTTT.

This clonotype was counted a few times. The CDR3 nucleotides read TGTGCCGGGGGGCAGAATGAAAAACTGTTTTTT. Translating gives CAGGQNEKLFF. This chain links TRBV28 with TRBJ1-4, with TRBD1 as a possible D gene (6 bases). Germline loops: CDR1 MDHEN, CDR2 SYDVKM. Deletions cut 11 bases from V and 5 bases from J, with 9 bases between. The CDR3 length is 11 residues. The full variable domain, its missing parts supplied by reference TRBV28 and TRBJ1-4, is DVKVTQSSRYLVKRTGEKVFLECVQDMDHENMFWYRQDPGLGLRLIYFSYDVKMKEKGDIPEGYSVSREKKERFSLILESASTNQTSMYLCAGGQNEKLFFGSGTQLSVL.

This clonotype came up a few times. The chain recombines TRBV6-6 with TRBJ2-7; D may be TRBD2 (5 bases). The CDR3 is made up of 15 amino acids. The germline CDR1 and CDR2 sequences are MNHNY and SVGAGI (reference sequence). The V and J ends lost 2 bases and 2 bases respectively, with 13 bases between them. This chain's CDR3 is CASSYQRGITYEQYF. DNA of the CDR3: TGTGCCAGCAGTTACCAACGAGGGATTACCTACGAGCAGTACTTC.

The chain is built from TRBV28 and TRBJ2-3; no firm D call. Per the germline V gene, CDR1 is MDHEN and CDR2 is SYDVKM. V was trimmed by 3 bases and J by 7 bases, leaving 8 bases between them. There are 12 residues in the CDR3. The CDR3: CASSFVRNTQYF. Written as DNA, the CDR3 is TGTGCCAGCAGTTTTGTTAGGAATACGCAGTATTTT.

This rearrangement joins TRBV6-5 to TRBJ2-7; TRBD1 aligns across 9 bases. The CDR3 covers 14 residues. Germline V gene lookup returns CDR1 MNHEY and CDR2 SVGAGI. The trim removed 2 bases at V and 2 bases at J, leaving 1 base unmatched. As DNA, the CDR3 is TGTGCCAGCAGTTACCGGGACAGGGCCTACGAGCAGTACTTC. Amino acid sequence: CASSYRDRAYEQYF.

This clonotype was found many times. The V gene is TRBV27, the J gene TRBJ2-7; D is possibly TRBD2 (5 bases). Germline CDR1 MNHEY, CDR2 SMNVEV (reference sequence). The CDR3 consists of 14 residues. V gave up 0 bases and J gave up 1 base, with 7 bases separating them. CDR3 sequence (DNA): TGTGCCAGCAGTTTATCGAGGGTTTCCTACGAGCAGTACTTC. This gives the protein CASSLSRVSYEQYF.

This clonotype appeared many times. The rearrangement joins TRBV29-1 to TRBJ1-5, with D perhaps matching TRBD1 (5 bases). CDR3 length equals 13 residues. Germline V lookup: CDR1 SQVTM, CDR2 ANQGSEA. The V end lost 4 bases, the J end lost 4 bases, and 11 bases lay between the germline ends. This chain's CDR3 is CSVGTQGNQPQHF. CDR3 in DNA: TGCAGCGTTGGGACCCAGGGAAATCAGCCCCAGCATTTT.

The table lists this clonotype with a few counts. The gene calls are TRBV11-2 and TRBJ1-1; D is uncertain. Per germline, CDR1 SGHAT and CDR2 FQNNGV. The V gene lost 2 bases and the J gene lost 1 base, with 8 bases spanning the gap. The CDR3 is made up of 14 amino acids. The CDR3 nucleotides are TGTGCCAGCAGCTTAATCACACAGAACACTGAAGCTTTCTTT. Amino acid sequence: CASSLITQNTEAFF.

This clonotype was seen many times. The V call is TRBV29-1, the J call TRBJ2-7; no clear D gene. This CDR3 spans 11 amino acids. With 1 base removed from V and 3 bases from J, the gap between germline ends came to 4 bases. Germline V gene lookup returns CDR1 SQVTM and CDR2 ANQGSEA. The CDR3 nucleotides read TGCAGCGTTGAAGCCCACTACGAGCAGTACTTC. Translated, it gives CSVEAHYEQYF.

At least ten counts were recorded for this clonotype. The V and J genes are TRBV7-2 and TRBJ2-1, with D possibly TRBD2 on 5 matching bases. V lost 3 bases and J 7 bases, leaving 10 bases between the germline ends. The CDR3 spans 13 residues. Germline V gives CDR1 SGHTA, CDR2 FQGNSA. The CDR3 DNA reads as TGTGCCAGCAGCTTGGGCGGCGGGAATGAGCAGTTCTTC. Protein sequence: CASSLGGGNEQFF. Supplemented by reference TRBV7-2 and TRBJ2-1, the full variable domain reads GAGVSQSPSNKVTEKGKDVELRCDPISGHTALYWYRQSLGQGLEFLIYFQGNSAPDKSGLPSDRFSAERTGGSVSTLTIQRTQQEDSAVYLCASSLGGGNEQFFGPGTRLTVL.

This clonotype has a count of ten or more. The V call is TRBV10-2, the J call TRBJ2-6, with D unresolved. The germline CDR1 and CDR2 sequences are WSHSY and SAAADI. The CDR3 covers 13 residues. V gave up 6 bases and J gave up 2 bases, with 5 bases separating them. The CDR3 DNA follows: TGCGCCAGCAGGGGGACTGGGGCCAACGTCCTGACTTTC. This gives the protein CASRGTGANVLTF.

V is TRBV28 and J is TRBJ2-5; 14 bases map to TRBD2. Per the germline V gene, CDR1 is MDHEN and CDR2 is SYDVKM. Trimming cost V 5 bases and J 6 bases; bases outside gene matches: 11. CDR3 length: 17 residues. The CDR3 DNA reads TGTGCCAGCAGTCCCTACCCGGGACTAGCGGGAGAAAAGACCCAGTACTTC. Its protein product is CASSPYPGLAGEKTQYF. Supplemented by reference TRBV28 and TRBJ2-5, the full variable domain reads DVKVTQSSRYLVKRTGEKVFLECVQDMDHENMFWYRQDPGLGLRLIYFSYDVKMKEKGDIPEGYSVSREKKERFSLILESASTNQTSMYLCASSPYPGLAGEKTQYFGPGTRLLVL.

In its sample, this clonotype was seen many times. This chain connects TRBV6-5 to TRBJ2-5, with D perhaps matching TRBD1 (6 bases). The V and J ends lost 1 base and 3 bases respectively, with 9 bases between them. The germline V gene has CDR1 MNHEY and CDR2 SVGAGI. This CDR3 comprises 14 residues. CDR3 amino acids: CASSYWAGEETQYF. The CDR3 coding sequence is TGTGCCAGCAGTTACTGGGCAGGGGAAGAGACCCAGTACTTC.

This clonotype turned up a few times. The chain employs TRBV2 and TRBJ1-4, with TRBD1 as a possible D gene (6 bases). The CDR3 loop spans 14 amino acids. Trimming left V 7 bases short and J 2 bases short, with 11 bases between. Germline V gene lookup returns CDR1 SNHLY and CDR2 FYNNEI. The CDR3 DNA reads TGTGCCAGCAATAACCAGGGGACTAATGAAAAACTGTTTTTT. Translated: CASNNQGTNEKLFF.

This clonotype was detected ten times or more. CDR3 region: CASSYSNQPQHF. The CDR3 coding sequence is TGTGCCAGCAGCTATAGCAATCAGCCCCAGCATTTT. This chain uses TRBV12-3 or TRBV12-4 with TRBJ1-5, with D unresolved. Trimming removed 6 bases at V and 0 bases at J, with 3 bases between. This CDR3 spans 12 amino acids.

For the CDR3, the DNA is TGCAGCGTTGAGACTGTCAACTACGAGCAGTACTTC. This encodes CSVETVNYEQYF. This sequence joins TRBV29-1 and TRBJ2-7; D gene ambiguous. The CDR3 runs to 12 residues. Trimming pared 3 bases from V and 3 bases from J, leaving 9 bases between. Looked up from germline, CDR1 is SQVTM and CDR2 is ANQGSEA.

This clonotype has a count of ten or more. CDR3 region: CASSRRAGTGELFF. In nucleotides, the CDR3 is TGTGCCAGCAGTAGGAGAGCGGGCACCGGGGAGCTGTTTTTT. The J gene is TRBJ2-2, the V gene TRBV11-3; tentatively, D is TRBD2 (6 bases). Trimming stripped 6 bases from V and 4 bases from J, with 12 bases between. The CDR3 is 14 amino acids. Germline V lookup: CDR1 SGHNT, CDR2 YENEEA.

This chain connects TRBV18 to TRBJ2-7, with TRBD2 matching over 12 bases. CDR3 size: 15 residues. Losses at the gene ends were 6 bases for V and 0 bases for J; bases not matched to a gene: 3. Germline-derived CDR1 and CDR2 are KGHSH and LQKENI. The CDR3 here is CASSRTSGVSYEQYF. The CDR3 DNA reads as TGTGCCAGCTCGCGGACTAGCGGGGTCTCCTACGAGCAGTACTTC.